This TCR beta chain was identified during a study of radiation and T cells in renal cell carcinoma. About the research overall: Nephrectomy followed 15 Gy stereotactic body radiation by 4 weeks.

Study-wide results and limits: In blood, top tumor clones expanded by 2 weeks, shrinking by 4.

Notes on this clone: Antigen: not known.

Germline V lookup: CDR1 MGHRA, CDR2 YSYEKL. The V and J ends lost 2 bases and 5 bases, in that order; junction bases with no gene match: 9. This CDR3 region has 17 residues. Time point in this sample: blood 2 weeks post-SBRT. Treatment defined: 15 Gy SBRT to primary tumor, nephrectomy 4 weeks later. This renal cell carcinoma was of the clear cell type. The table came from immunoSEQ multiplex PCR; TCRdb's copy has only in-frame clones and leaves some out. The data show roughly 75,000 clones, roughly 82% seen once. This chain links TRBV4-1 with TRBJ2-5; 12 bases align to TRBD2. Sequences were derived from blood, sampled from a patient whose treatment included radiotherapy and nephrectomy. The receptor was derived from a man in his sixties with renal cell carcinoma. This CDR3 reads CASSQSQLAGGRETQYF. CDR3 in DNA: TGCGCCAGCAGCCAATCCCAACTAGCGGGAGGACGGGAGACCCAGTACTTC.